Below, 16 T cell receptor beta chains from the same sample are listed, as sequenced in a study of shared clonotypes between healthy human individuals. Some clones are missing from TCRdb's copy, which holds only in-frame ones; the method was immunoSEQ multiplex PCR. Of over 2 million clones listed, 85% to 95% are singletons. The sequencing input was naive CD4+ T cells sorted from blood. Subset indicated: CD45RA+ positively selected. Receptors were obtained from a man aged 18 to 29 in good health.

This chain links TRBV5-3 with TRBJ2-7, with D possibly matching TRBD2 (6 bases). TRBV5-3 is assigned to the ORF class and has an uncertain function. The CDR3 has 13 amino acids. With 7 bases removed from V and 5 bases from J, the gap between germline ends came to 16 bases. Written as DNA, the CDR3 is TGTGCCAGATTGGGGCGGGAATGCGACGAGCAGTACTTC. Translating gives CARLGRECDEQYF.

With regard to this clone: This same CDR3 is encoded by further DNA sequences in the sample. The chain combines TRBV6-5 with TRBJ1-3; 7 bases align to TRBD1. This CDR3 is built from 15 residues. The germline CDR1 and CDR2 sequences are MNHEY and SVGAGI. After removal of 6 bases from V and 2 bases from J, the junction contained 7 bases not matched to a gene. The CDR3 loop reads CASSYGTGAGNTIYF. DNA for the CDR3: TGTGCCAGCAGCTATGGAACAGGGGCTGGAAACACCATATATTTT.

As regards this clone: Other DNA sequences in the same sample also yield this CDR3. The CDR3 sequence: CAISESGGQNEKLFF. The CDR3 DNA is TGTGCCATCAGTGAGTCGGGAGGACAGAATGAAAAACTGTTTTTT. The rearrangement joins TRBV10-3 to TRBJ1-4, with D perhaps matching TRBD1 (6 bases). Between the trimmed V and J ends, which lost 0 bases and 5 bases, there was a span of 10 bases. This CDR3 is built from 15 residues. Germline V CDR1 and CDR2: ENHRY, SYGVKD.

The CDR3 loop reads CASSTLGEQFF. The CDR3 DNA is TGTGCCAGCAGCACGTTAGGTGAGCAGTTCTTC. J is TRBJ2-1 and V is TRBV7-9; D not certain. V was shortened by 5 bases and J by 9 bases, with 8 bases between the two germline ends. CDR1 is SEHNR, CDR2 FQNEAQ, per germline (reference sequence). There are 11 residues in the CDR3. Full variable domain (rest looked up from reference TRBV7-9 and TRBJ2-1): DTGVSQNPRHKITKRGQNVTFRCDPISEHNRLYWYRQTLGQGPEFLTYFQNEAQLEKSRLLSDRFSAERPKGSFSTLEIQRTEQGDSAMYLCASSTLGEQFFGPGTRLTVL.

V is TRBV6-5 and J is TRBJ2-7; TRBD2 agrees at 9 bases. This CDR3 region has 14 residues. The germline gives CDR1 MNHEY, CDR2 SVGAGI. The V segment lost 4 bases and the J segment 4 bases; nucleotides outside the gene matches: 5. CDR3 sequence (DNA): TGTGCCAGCAGTTTAGCGGGAGACCCGTACGAGCAGTACTTC. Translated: CASSLAGDPYEQYF.

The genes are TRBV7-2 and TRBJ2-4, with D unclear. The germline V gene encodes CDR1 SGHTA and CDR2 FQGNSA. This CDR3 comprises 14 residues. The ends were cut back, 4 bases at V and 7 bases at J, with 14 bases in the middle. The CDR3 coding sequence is TGTGCCAGCAGCTGGGGATCCGGAGCTAACATTCAGTACTTC. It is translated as CASSWGSGANIQYF.

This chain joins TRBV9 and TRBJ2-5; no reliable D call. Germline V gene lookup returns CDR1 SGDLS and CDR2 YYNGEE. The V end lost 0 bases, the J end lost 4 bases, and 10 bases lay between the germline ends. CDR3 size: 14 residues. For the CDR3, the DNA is TGTGCCAGCAGCGTAGGAGAGCAAAGAGAGACCCAGTACTTC. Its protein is CASSVGEQRETQYF.

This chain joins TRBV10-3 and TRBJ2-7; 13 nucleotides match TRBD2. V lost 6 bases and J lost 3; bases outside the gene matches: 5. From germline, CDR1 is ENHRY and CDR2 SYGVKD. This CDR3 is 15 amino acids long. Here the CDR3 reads CAIRDGTSGNYEQYF. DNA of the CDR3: TGTGCCATCAGGGACGGGACTAGCGGGAACTACGAGCAGTACTTC.

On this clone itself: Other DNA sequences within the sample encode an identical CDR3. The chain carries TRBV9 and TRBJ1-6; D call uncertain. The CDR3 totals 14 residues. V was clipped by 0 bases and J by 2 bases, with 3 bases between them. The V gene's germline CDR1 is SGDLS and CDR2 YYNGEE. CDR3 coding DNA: TGTGCCAGCAGCGTAGGCCCCTATAATTCACCCCTCCACTTT. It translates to CASSVGPYNSPLHF.

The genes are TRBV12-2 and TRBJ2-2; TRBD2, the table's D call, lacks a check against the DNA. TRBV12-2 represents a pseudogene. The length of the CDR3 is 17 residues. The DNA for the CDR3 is TGTGCAAGTCGCCCACATTTGATCGGGACGAACACCGGGGAGCTGTTTTTT. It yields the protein CASRPHLIGTNTGELFF.

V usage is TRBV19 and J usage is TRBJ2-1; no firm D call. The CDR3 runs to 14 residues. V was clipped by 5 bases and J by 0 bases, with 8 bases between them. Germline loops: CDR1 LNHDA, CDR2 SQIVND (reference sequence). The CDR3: CASSGVSSYNEQFF. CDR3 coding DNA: TGTGCCAGTAGTGGGGTAAGCTCCTACAATGAGCAGTTCTTC.

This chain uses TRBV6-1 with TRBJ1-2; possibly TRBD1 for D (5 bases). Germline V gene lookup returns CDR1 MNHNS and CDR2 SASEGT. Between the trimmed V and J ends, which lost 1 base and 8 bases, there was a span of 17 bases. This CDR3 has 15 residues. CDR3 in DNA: TGTGCCAGCAGTGAAGTGGGCTCGGGGGTGGAAGGCTACACCTTC. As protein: CASSEVGSGVEGYTF.

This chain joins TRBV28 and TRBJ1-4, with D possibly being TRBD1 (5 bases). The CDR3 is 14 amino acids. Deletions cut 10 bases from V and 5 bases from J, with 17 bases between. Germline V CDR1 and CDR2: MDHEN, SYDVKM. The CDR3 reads CAIRAGGWNEKLFF. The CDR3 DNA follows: TGTGCCATCCGAGCGGGGGGGTGGAATGAAAAACTGTTTTTT.

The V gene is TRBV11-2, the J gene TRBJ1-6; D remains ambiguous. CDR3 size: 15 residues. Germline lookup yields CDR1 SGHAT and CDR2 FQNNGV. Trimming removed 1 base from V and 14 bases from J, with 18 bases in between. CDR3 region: CASSLGYGWEVALHF. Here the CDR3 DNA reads TGTGCCAGCAGCTTAGGTTACGGTTGGGAAGTGGCCCTCCACTTT. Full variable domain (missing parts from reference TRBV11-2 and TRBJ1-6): EAGVAQSPRYKIIEKRQSVAFWCNPISGHATLYWYQQILGQGPKLLIQFQNNGVVDDSQLPKDRFSAERLKGVDSTLKIQPAKLEDSAVYLCASSLGYGWEVALHFGNGTRLTVT.

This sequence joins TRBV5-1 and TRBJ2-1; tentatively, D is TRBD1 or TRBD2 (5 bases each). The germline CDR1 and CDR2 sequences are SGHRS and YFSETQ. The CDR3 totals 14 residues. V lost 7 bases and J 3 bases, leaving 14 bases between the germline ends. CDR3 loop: CASSFGGDYNEQFF. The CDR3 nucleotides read TGCGCCAGCTCCTTTGGGGGAGACTACAATGAGCAGTTCTTC.

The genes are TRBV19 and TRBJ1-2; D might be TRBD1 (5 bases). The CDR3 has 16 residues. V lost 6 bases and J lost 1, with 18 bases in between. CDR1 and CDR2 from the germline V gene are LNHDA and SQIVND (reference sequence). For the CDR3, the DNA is TGTGCCAGTAGCTCTACGGGGCAGATCCTTAACTATGGCTACACCTTC. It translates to CASSSTGQILNYGYTF.